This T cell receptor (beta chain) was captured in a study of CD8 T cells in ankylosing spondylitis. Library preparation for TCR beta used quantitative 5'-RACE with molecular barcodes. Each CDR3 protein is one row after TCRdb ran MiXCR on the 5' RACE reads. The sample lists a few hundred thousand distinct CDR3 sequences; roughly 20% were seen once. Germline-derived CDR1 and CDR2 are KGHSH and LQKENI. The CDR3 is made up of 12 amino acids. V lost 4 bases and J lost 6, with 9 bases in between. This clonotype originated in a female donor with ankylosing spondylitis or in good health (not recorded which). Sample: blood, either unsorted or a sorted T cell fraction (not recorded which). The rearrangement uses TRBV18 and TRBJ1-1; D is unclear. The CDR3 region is CASSHGEAEAFF. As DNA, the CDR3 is TGTGCCAGCTCACACGGGGAGGCTGAAGCTTTCTTT.